Listed here are 14 T cell receptor beta chains from one sample, sequenced in a study. One entry per CDR3 protein results from TCRdb running MiXCR on the 5' RACE reads. Here the sample spans about 55,000 distinct CDR3 sequences, 20% being singletons. Tregs were sorted as CD4+CD25+CD127-/low cells. The sequenced sample was tumor-infiltrating Tregs sorted from the breast tumor. Receptors were obtained from a female donor with breast cancer.

The J gene is TRBJ2-7, the V gene TRBV12-3 or TRBV12-4; D uncertain. The CDR3 loop spans 13 amino acids. Trimming shortened V by 3 bases and J by 3 bases, and 9 bases separated the two germline ends. CDR3 sequence (DNA): TGTGCCAGCAGTTTTGGGTTATACTACGAGCAGTACTTC. Its protein product is CASSFGLYYEQYF.

A single count supports this clonotype. A read error may produce the germline difference seen at one junction end. V is TRBV3-1 and J is TRBJ1-1, with D unclear. The CDR3 sequence is 13 residues long. Per the germline V gene, CDR1 is LGHDT and CDR2 is YNNKEL (reference sequence). CDR3 bases: TGTGCCAGCACAAACAGTTTTTCCACTGAAGCTTGCTTT. As protein: CASTNSFSTEACF. Full variable domain (rest looked up from reference TRBV3-1 and TRBJ1-1): DTAVSQTPKYLVTQMGNDKSIKCEQNLGHDTMYWYKQDSKKFLKIMFSYNNKELIINETVPNRFSPKSPDKAHLNLHINSLELGDSAVYFCASTNSFSTEACFGQGTRLTVV.

This clonotype was seen a handful of times. The rearrangement uses TRBV5-1 and TRBJ2-7, with TRBD2 as a possible D gene (5 bases). Between the trimmed V and J ends, which lost 4 bases and 2 bases, there was a span of 19 bases. This CDR3 is 16 amino acids long. In germline, CDR1 is SGHRS, CDR2 YFSETQ. CDR3 sequence (DNA): TGCGCCAGCAGCCCGGACCCTAGCTCGTGGACCTACGAGCAGTACTTC. Its protein product is CASSPDPSSWTYEQYF.

V usage is TRBV7-9 and J usage is TRBJ1-2; D remains ambiguous. Germline V CDR1 and CDR2: SEHNR, FQNEAQ (reference sequence). Deletions cut 2 bases from V and 1 base from J, with 8 bases between. The CDR3 extends over 14 amino acids. The CDR3 is CASSLPAHNYGYTF. The CDR3 nucleotides are TGTGCCAGCAGCTTACCTGCACATAACTATGGCTACACCTTC.

This clonotype has a handful of counts. The chain carries TRBV20-1 and TRBJ2-1; 12 bases match TRBD2. V lost 1 base and J lost 7; bases outside the gene matches: 5. CDR3 length: 15 amino acids. Germline V gene sequence: CDR1 DFQATT, CDR2 SNEGSKA (reference sequence). The DNA for the CDR3 is TGCAGTGCTAGAGGAACTAGCGGGGGGCCAAATGAGCAGTTCTTC. Translation gives CSARGTSGGPNEQFF.

This clonotype appeared a few times. The chain carries TRBV20-1 and TRBJ2-3; 9 bases line up with TRBD2. Looked up from germline, CDR1 is DFQATT and CDR2 is SNEGSKA (reference sequence). V gave up 4 bases and J gave up 1 base; unmatched junction bases: 6. The CDR3 contains 15 residues. The DNA for the CDR3 is TGCAGTGCTACGACCCTAGCGGGACGCACAGATACGCAGTATTTT. Amino acids: CSATTLAGRTDTQYF.

This clonotype was recorded a few times. This chain uses TRBV5-8 with TRBJ2-1, with unresolved D. Germline V lookup: CDR1 SGHTS, CDR2 YDEGEE. V gave up 4 bases and J gave up 5 bases, with 16 bases separating them. This CDR3 spans 15 amino acids. CDR3 protein: CASSPSPVRNNEQFF. For the CDR3, the DNA is TGTGCCAGCAGCCCTTCCCCTGTCCGGAACAATGAGCAGTTCTTC.

Judged by abundance, this clonotype is medium-sized. This sequence joins TRBV20-1 and TRBJ1-1; possible D gene TRBD1, 5 bases. There are 11 residues in the CDR3. Germline assignment: CDR1 DFQATT and CDR2 SNEGSKA (reference sequence). Deletions cut 5 bases from V and 10 bases from J, with 14 bases between. CDR3: CSAGGRQGAFF. As DNA, the CDR3 is TGCAGTGCTGGAGGGCGGCAGGGAGCTTTCTTT.

The rearrangement links TRBV20-1 to TRBJ1-2; D is perhaps TRBD1 (6 bases). Germline lookup yields CDR1 DFQATT and CDR2 SNEGSKA (reference sequence). The CDR3 runs 15 residues. Trimming shortened V by 1 base and J by 4 bases, and 16 bases separated the two germline ends. The DNA for the CDR3 is TGCAGTGCTAGAGGGGTCGGGGGCCCTGGCTATGGCTACACCTTC. Its protein is CSARGVGGPGYGYTF.

This clonotype was seen a few times. The chain recombines TRBV4-2 with TRBJ2-6; TRBD2 agrees at 7 bases. Germline lookup yields CDR1 LGHNA and CDR2 YNFKEQ. The junction had 13 bases not matched to a gene; V was cut back by 4 bases and J by 1 base. This CDR3 region has 19 residues. This CDR3 is CASSRGGGGPKSGANVLTF. In DNA, the CDR3 is TGTGCCAGCAGCCGGGGGGGTGGCGGGCCGAAATCTGGGGCCAACGTCCTGACTTTC.

This clonotype occurred many times. The V gene is TRBV6-1, the J gene TRBJ1-5; no clear D. CDR3 size: 13 residues. Between the trimmed V and J ends, which lost 7 bases and 3 bases, there was a span of 10 bases. Germline CDR1 and CDR2: MNHNS and SASEGT. The chain's CDR3 is CASNNPSNQPQHF. The CDR3, as DNA: TGTGCCAGCAATAACCCCTCCAATCAGCCCCAGCATTTT.

This chain joins TRBV5-1 and TRBJ2-1, with 14 bases matching TRBD2. Germline CDR1 and CDR2: SGHRS and YFSETQ. The CDR3 length is 14 residues. J gave up 7 bases and V 7 bases, and 4 bases lay outside the gene matches. As DNA, the CDR3 is TGCGCCAGCGCGTGGACTAGCGGGAGGAATGAGCAGTTCTTC. Its protein is CASAWTSGRNEQFF.

The sample holds many counts of this clonotype. The chain is built from TRBV5-1 and TRBJ1-4; D call uncertain. From germline, CDR1 is SGHRS and CDR2 YFSETQ. Trimming cost V 0 bases and J 4 bases, with 10 bases left between them. This CDR3 is built from 15 residues. Written as DNA, the CDR3 is TGCGCCAGCAGCTTGGGGAACTTGATTAATGAAAAACTGTTTTTT. Its translation: CASSLGNLINEKLFF.

In its sample, this clonotype was seen once. This chain uses TRBV20-1 with TRBJ2-7; 9 nucleotides line up with TRBD2. CDR1 and CDR2 (germline): DFQATT, SNEGSKA (reference sequence). This CDR3 has 14 residues. After removal of 4 bases from V and 2 bases from J, the junction contained 6 bases not matched to a gene. The CDR3 region has the DNA TGCAGTGCTAATCTAGCGGGAAGTCCCTACGAGCAGTACTTC. This translates into CSANLAGSPYEQYF.